The 12 T cell receptor beta chains in this list originate from one sample, sequenced in a study of cytomegalovirus exposure and HLA in healthy donors. TCRdb's copy holds only in-frame clones and misses some; the assay was immunoSEQ multiplex PCR. The sample shows some 290,000 clones, approximately 91% of them seen only once. Specimen: PBMCs. These receptors all stem from a man in his thirties or forties in good health and CMV-seronegative.

The chain carries TRBV2 and TRBJ2-7; TRBD1 matches 11 bases. V trimming: 10 bases; J trimming: 2 bases; junction bases outside the gene matches: 4. CDR1 and CDR2 (germline): SNHLY, FYNNEI. This CDR3 has 13 residues. CDR3 residues: CATSGQGAYEQYF. The CDR3, as DNA: TGTGCCACCTCGGGACAGGGGGCCTACGAGCAGTACTTC.

The chain employs TRBV10-3 and TRBJ2-7, with TRBD2 identical over 11 bases. The V gene's germline CDR1 is ENHRY and CDR2 SYGVKD. The CDR3 is 16 amino acids. V lost 3 bases and J lost 0; bases outside the gene matches: 4. CDR3 coding DNA: TGTGCCATCAGTGACTCCACTAGCGGGAGCTCCTACGAGCAGTACTTC. Its translation is CAISDSTSGSSYEQYF.

J is TRBJ2-2 and V is TRBV4-2, with 12 bases lining up with TRBD2. CDR3 length equals 17 residues. Germline V lookup: CDR1 LGHNA, CDR2 YNFKEQ. V was clipped by 1 base and J by 1 base; unmatched bases: 1. This CDR3 reads CASSQGGLAGNTGELFF. The DNA of the CDR3 is TGTGCCAGCAGCCAAGGGGGACTAGCGGGGAACACCGGGGAGCTGTTTTTT.

The CDR3 DNA reads TGCAGCGTTGAGAGGGGAGGGAACACTGAAGCTTTCTTT. Amino acid sequence: CSVERGGNTEAFF. The J gene is TRBJ1-1, the V gene TRBV29-1, with D possibly matching TRBD1 (5 bases). The germline V gene has CDR1 SQVTM and CDR2 ANQGSEA. V was clipped by 3 bases and J by 1 base, with 9 bases between them. The CDR3 loop spans 13 amino acids.

The chain has TRBV6-1 and TRBJ2-5; 12 nucleotides agree with TRBD2. Looked up from germline, CDR1 is MNHNS and CDR2 is SASEGT. V shed 2 bases and J 1 base; nucleotides not matched to a gene: 5. The length of the CDR3 is 17 residues. The CDR3 reads CASSELAGGPPQETQYF. The CDR3 nucleotides read TGTGCCAGCAGTGAACTAGCGGGGGGGCCCCCCCAAGAGACCCAGTACTTC.

V usage is TRBV7-2 and J usage is TRBJ1-5; the match to TRBD1 covers 9 bases. The J segment lost 4 bases and the V segment lost 0 bases, leaving 4 bases of the junction unmatched. Germline V CDR1 and CDR2: SGHTA, FQGNSA. The CDR3 consists of 16 residues. This chain's CDR3 is CASSLASGTGNQPQHF. The CDR3, as DNA: TGTGCCAGCAGCTTAGCCTCCGGGACAGGGAATCAGCCCCAGCATTTT.

The rearrangement uses TRBV2 and TRBJ2-4, with D perhaps TRBD2 (7 bases). Trimming left V 5 bases short and J 4 bases short, with 18 bases between. CDR3 length equals 16 residues. CDR1 is SNHLY and CDR2 is FYNNEI in the germline V gene. As DNA, the CDR3 is TGTGCCAGCAGTCCCACTGGGGGGCGGGGGAAAAACATTCAGTACTTC. Translation gives CASSPTGGRGKNIQYF.

This chain connects TRBV7-9 to TRBJ2-3, with TRBD2 matching 8 bases. This CDR3 region has 16 residues. Germline CDR1 and CDR2: SEHNR and FQNEAQ (reference sequence). Trimming cost V 5 bases and J 2 bases; bases outside gene matches: 9. Here the CDR3 reads CASSQGVAGFTDTQYF. CDR3 DNA: TGTGCCAGCAGCCAAGGGGTAGCGGGGTTCACAGATACGCAGTATTTT.

The CDR3 coding sequence is TGTGCCAGTAGTGGGGGGACAGCGACCTACGAGCAGTACTTC. It codes for CASSGGTATYEQYF. The chain joins TRBV19 to TRBJ2-7; D might be TRBD1 (7 bases). Germline CDR1 reads LNHDA; CDR2 reads SQIVND (reference sequence). This CDR3 comprises 14 residues. Trimming left V 5 bases short and J 2 bases short, with 13 bases between.

The V and J genes are TRBV7-2 and TRBJ2-7, with D unresolved. V dropped 7 bases and J dropped 4 bases, with 20 bases sitting between them. The CDR3 sequence is 15 residues long. CDR1 SGHTA and CDR2 FQGNSA come from the germline V gene. The CDR3 loop reads CASTLRPSVSYEQYF. The DNA of the CDR3 is TGTGCCAGCACCCTGAGGCCCAGCGTGAGTTACGAGCAGTACTTC.

This chain links TRBV5-8 with TRBJ1-5, with a tentative D call TRBD1 (6 bases). Looked up from germline, CDR1 is SGHTS and CDR2 is YDEGEE. The CDR3 has 15 residues. Trimming took 1 base from V and 5 from J, leaving 13 bases between them. The CDR3 is CASSLRGGRDQPQHF. As DNA, the CDR3 is TGTGCCAGCAGCTTGAGGGGGGGTCGGGATCAGCCCCAGCATTTT.

This clone was seen once. This sequence joins TRBV27 and TRBJ1-1; 9 positions match TRBD1. The V gene's germline CDR1 is MNHEY and CDR2 SMNVEV (reference sequence). The trim removed 2 bases at V and 3 bases at J, leaving 4 bases unmatched. The CDR3 length is 15 residues. The CDR3 reads CASSLGTGWYTEAFF. DNA of the CDR3: TGTGCCAGCAGTTTAGGGACAGGGTGGTACACTGAAGCTTTCTTT.